Listed below are T cell receptor beta chains from one sample, sequenced in a study of T-cell memory formation after mild COVID-19. TCRdb fed the 5' RACE reads into MiXCR, producing one record per CDR3 protein. The table lists about 110,000 distinct CDR3 sequences, about 18% of them singletons. Sequencing was done on a sample of PBMCs or a T cell subset sorted from them (not recorded which). All receptors come from a man aged 18 to 29 who had mild COVID-19 (a few samples of this study predate the infection). Cell type and time point are not known. The CDR3 runs from the conserved cysteine through the conserved F or W. The D gene is left open where the match is weak.

J gene,D gene,V gene,CDR3 protein
TRBJ2-5,.,TRBV6-1,CASSVDQDFGTQYF
TRBJ1-1,.,TRBV7-6,CASSLRQKNTEAFF
TRBJ1-2,TRBD1,TRBV4-3,CASSQGTGALNYGYTF
TRBJ1-5,.,TRBV7-9,CASSLTGMEPQHF
TRBJ1-2,.,TRBV20-1,CSASAPRAFPYGYTF
TRBJ2-1,.,TRBV28,CASSFIYNEQFF
TRBJ2-1,TRBD2,TRBV27,CASCPGLPYNEQFF
TRBJ2-3,TRBD2,TRBV5-1,CASSGTSAYTDTQYF
TRBJ1-1,.,TRBV5-1,CASSPGGVNTEAFF
TRBJ2-1,.,TRBV10-3,CAIASPVGWQFF
TRBJ2-3,TRBD2,TRBV7-2,CASSPLQRGGLSTDTQYF
TRBJ2-5,.,TRBV5-1,CASSLAGTTQETQYF
TRBJ1-2,.,TRBV12-3/TRBV12-4,CASSLRGVDGYTF
TRBJ1-6,.,TRBV7-2,CASSPLGNSPLHF
TRBJ1-2,.,TRBV28,CASGGGFGYTF
TRBJ2-1,.,TRBV5-1,CASSSSTGTHNEQFF
TRBJ2-7,TRBD2,TRBV6-5,CASRTSGGAYEQYF
TRBJ2-3,TRBD2,TRBV10-3,CAISAEATGGADTQYF
TRBJ1-1,.,TRBV7-2,CASSFSGMALNTEAFF
TRBJ1-6,.,TRBV6-5,CASSYSASWGGSPLHF
TRBJ1-1,.,TRBV7-3,CASSLQFGDTEAFF
TRBJ1-1,.,TRBV18,CASSFGTNTEAFF
TRBJ2-3,.,TRBV4-1,CASSQTRTTSTDTQYF
TRBJ1-4,.,TRBV4-3,CASSQEAANEKLFF
TRBJ2-3,.,TRBV5-1,CASSFLQGRGTQYF
TRBJ2-7,TRBD1,TRBV7-2,CASSFSGTGATAYEQYF
TRBJ2-2,.,TRBV7-6,CASSLSPQGTGELFF
TRBJ1-2,.,TRBV6-1,CANQAPPPNYGYTF
TRBJ2-1,.,TRBV4-1,CASSQGRSPSYNEQFF
TRBJ2-6,TRBD1,TRBV28,CASNRGVLNLSGANVLTF
TRBJ2-3,.,TRBV6-2/TRBV6-3,CASSHRDWWDTQYF
TRBJ2-7,TRBD2,TRBV4-1,CASSQTSGFSYEQYF
TRBJ1-2,.,TRBV15,CATSRDKGEAIRGYTF
TRBJ2-1,TRBD2,TRBV5-1,CASSFSGGPSRNEQFF
TRBJ1-2,TRBD1,TRBV7-9,CASSLDRVSFTF
TRBJ2-1,.,TRBV7-9,CASSITGAGNEQFF
TRBJ1-2,.,TRBV27,CASSLRGGNGYTF
TRBJ2-1,TRBD1,TRBV12-3/TRBV12-4,CASSLTPGQGANEQFF
TRBJ1-2,.,TRBV11-2,CASTPSQGYIGYTF
TRBJ2-6,TRBD1,TRBV6-6,CASRGTDSGANVLTF
TRBJ2-3,.,TRBV12-3/TRBV12-4,CAGGPHGTDTQYF
TRBJ2-7,.,TRBV10-3,CAISGTAREQYF
TRBJ1-1,.,TRBV6-1,CASSKQGRNTEAFF